The next 18 T cell receptor beta chains were all read from a single sample in a study of CD8 T cells in ankylosing spondylitis. Regarding the study as a whole: Blood of patients with ankylosing spondylitis appeared to be characterized by a TCR beta motif of eight highly homologous variants.

TCRdb called the 5' RACE reads again in MiXCR, with one record for every CDR3 protein. Counted here are about 510,000 distinct CDR3 sequences, about 5.2% occurring once; the ten biggest clones make up around 3.5%. No antigen has been identified for these receptors. The material sequenced was blood, either unsorted or a sorted T cell fraction (not recorded which). The receptors shown here come from a male donor with ankylosing spondylitis.

Ten or more counts support this clonotype. The chain carries TRBV20-1 and TRBJ1-2, with D maybe TRBD1 (6 bases). Trimming pared 1 base from V and 4 bases from J, leaving 13 bases between. Germline V CDR1 and CDR2: DFQATT, SNEGSKA (reference sequence). CDR3 size: 14 residues. The CDR3 region is CSARVLGAGYGYTF. Here the CDR3 DNA reads TGCAGTGCTAGAGTCCTGGGGGCTGGCTATGGCTACACCTTC.

This clonotype was counted many times. The gene calls are TRBV4-2 and TRBJ2-7; D is uncertain. Germline assignment: CDR1 LGHNA and CDR2 YNFKEQ. This CDR3 spans 13 amino acids. V gave up 0 bases and J gave up 6 bases, with 9 bases separating them. CDR3 in amino acids: CASSQDKEREQYF. The CDR3 bases are TGTGCCAGCAGCCAAGACAAGGAACGCGAGCAGTACTTC.

This clonotype occurred many times. V usage is TRBV7-6 and J usage is TRBJ1-1; D may be TRBD1 (5 bases). Trimming removed 5 bases from V and 5 bases from J, with 15 bases in between. This CDR3 is 14 amino acids long. Germline CDR1 and CDR2: SGHVS and FNYEAQ. CDR3 bases: TGTGCCAGCAGCCAGGGCTTAGATGGTACTGAAGCTTTCTTT. It codes for CASSQGLDGTEAFF.

For this clonotype: A much larger clone sits a single nucleotide away, making a read error possible. This chain joins TRBV9 and TRBJ2-3; D is ambiguous. The length of the CDR3 is 14 residues. Germline lookup yields CDR1 SGDLS and CDR2 YYNGEE. V lost 5 bases, J lost 6 bases, and 16 bases lay in between. CDR3 bases: TGTGCCAGCAGAGCCACGGACGGATTGGATACGCAGTATTTT. Residues: CASRATDGLDTQYF.

This clonotype showed up many times. The V gene is TRBV5-1, the J gene TRBJ2-1; possibly TRBD1 or TRBD2 for D (5 bases each). The V end was cut by 4 bases, the J end by 3 bases, with 11 bases between. Germline loops: CDR1 SGHRS, CDR2 YFSETQ. This CDR3 region has 14 residues. CDR3 residues: CASSPGTNYNEQFF. The CDR3 coding sequence is TGCGCCAGCAGCCCCGGGACGAACTACAATGAGCAGTTCTTC.

The chain recombines TRBV10-3 with TRBJ2-2; no clear D. This CDR3 comprises 12 residues. The germline V and J ends were trimmed by 6 bases and 5 bases, with 7 bases remaining between them. CDR1 ENHRY and CDR2 SYGVKD come from the germline V gene. CDR3 region: CAIRSWTGELFF. DNA of the CDR3: TGTGCCATCAGAAGTTGGACCGGGGAGCTGTTTTTT.

This clonotype turned up a few times. The rearrangement joins TRBV6-6 to TRBJ2-3; D perhaps matches TRBD1 (6 bases). Germline assignment: CDR1 MNHNY and CDR2 SVGAGI (reference sequence). The ends were cut back, 7 bases at V and 4 bases at J, with 9 bases in the middle. The CDR3 runs 12 residues. In DNA, the CDR3 is TGTGCCAGCAAACCAGGGGCAGATACGCAGTATTTT. Translated, it gives CASKPGADTQYF.

This clonotype has a handful of counts. V usage is TRBV20-1 and J usage is TRBJ2-3, with 14 positions matching TRBD2. The V gene's germline CDR1 is DFQATT and CDR2 SNEGSKA (reference sequence). V lost 5 bases to trimming and J lost 4 bases; unmatched junction nucleotides: 5. CDR3 size: 15 residues. The DNA of the CDR3 is TGCAGTGCTTCCAGACTAGCGGGAGGGGCAGATACGCAGTATTTT. This gives the protein CSASRLAGGADTQYF.

This clonotype has ten or more counts. This chain joins TRBV20-1 and TRBJ1-5; TRBD1 might be the D (6 bases). This CDR3 comprises 12 residues. Trimming shortened V by 5 bases and J by 2 bases, and 7 bases separated the two germline ends. Germline loops: CDR1 DFQATT, CDR2 SNEGSKA (reference sequence). CDR3 nucleotides: TGCAGTGCTCACAGGGGCAATCAGCCCCAGCATTTT. It is translated as CSAHRGNQPQHF.

This clonotype appeared many times. The chain employs TRBV5-1 and TRBJ2-1; no firm D call. CDR3 size: 14 residues. Germline CDR1 and CDR2: SGHRS and YFSETQ. Deletions cut 0 bases from V and 4 bases from J, with 8 bases between. CDR3 in amino acids: CASSLAARYNEQFF. The CDR3 DNA reads as TGCGCCAGCAGCTTGGCGGCCAGATACAATGAGCAGTTCTTC.

This clonotype was seen ten or more times. The V gene is TRBV20-1, the J gene TRBJ1-2; maybe TRBD1 (5 bases). There are 15 residues in the CDR3. Germline V gene sequence: CDR1 DFQATT, CDR2 SNEGSKA (reference sequence). Trimming stripped 2 bases from V and 2 bases from J, with 15 bases between. In nucleotides, the CDR3 is TGCAGTGCTAGAAGTCGGGGGAGGGTAAACTATGGCTACACCTTC. This sequence encodes CSARSRGRVNYGYTF.

This clonotype was counted many times. V and J are TRBV20-1 and TRBJ2-7; the D gene is possibly TRBD2 (6 bases). The V end lost 1 base, the J end lost 0 bases, and 16 bases lay between the germline ends. From germline, CDR1 is DFQATT and CDR2 SNEGSKA (reference sequence). The CDR3 extends over 16 amino acids. CDR3 bases: TGCAGTGCTAGAGTCCCAGGGACTGGGGTCTCCTACGAGCAGTACTTC. Protein sequence: CSARVPGTGVSYEQYF.

This clonotype has more than one count but fewer than ten. This chain links TRBV4-3 with TRBJ2-1; perhaps D is TRBD1 or TRBD2 (6 bases each). The CDR3 covers 17 residues. Trimming removed 0 bases at V and 2 bases at J, with 14 bases between. Per germline, CDR1 LGHNA and CDR2 YSLEER. CDR3 region: CASSQDRRGGPYNEQFF. The DNA of the CDR3 is TGCGCCAGCAGCCAAGATCGCCGAGGGGGGCCCTACAATGAGCAGTTCTTC.

A few counts support this clonotype. The chain joins TRBV7-6 to TRBJ2-1, with TRBD2 matching 7 bases. Per the germline V gene, CDR1 is SGHVS and CDR2 is FNYEAQ. Trimming at V came to 1 base and at J to 6 bases, leaving 3 bases not matched to a gene. The CDR3 totals 14 residues. CDR3 residues: CASSLELASNEQFF. CDR3 in DNA: TGTGCCAGCAGCTTAGAACTAGCGAGCAATGAGCAGTTCTTC.

The sample holds many counts of this clonotype. This chain joins TRBV5-1 and TRBJ2-7, with unresolved D. Germline V gene data show CDR1 as SGHRS and CDR2 as YFSETQ. CDR3 length equals 14 residues. The V gene lost 1 base and the J gene lost 3 bases, with 11 bases spanning the gap. The CDR3 loop reads CASSLKGLNYEQYF. The CDR3 DNA follows: TGCGCCAGCAGCTTGAAGGGCCTTAACTACGAGCAGTACTTC. Full variable domain (missing parts from reference TRBV5-1 and TRBJ2-7): KAGVTQTPRYLIKTRGQQVTLSCSPISGHRSVSWYQQTPGQGLQFLFEYFSETQRNKGNFPGRFSGRQFSNSRSEMNVSTLELGDSALYLCASSLKGLNYEQYFGPGTRLTVT.

This clonotype has just a few counts. V is TRBV7-9 and J is TRBJ2-1, with D hard to call. Between the trimmed V and J ends, which lost 5 bases and 4 bases, there was a span of 9 bases. Germline V gene sequence: CDR1 SEHNR, CDR2 FQNEAQ (reference sequence). This CDR3 has 13 amino acids. The CDR3 DNA is TGTGCCAGCAGCCCCGCAGTGTACAATGAGCAGTTCTTC. Translating gives CASSPAVYNEQFF. The variable domain in full, completed from reference TRBV7-9 and TRBJ2-1, reads DTGVSQNPRHKITKRGQNVTFRCDPISEHNRLYWYRQTLGQGPEFLTYFQNEAQLEKSRLLSDRFSAERPKGSFSTLEIQRTEQGDSAMYLCASSPAVYNEQFFGPGTRLTVL.

The chain has TRBV11-2 and TRBJ1-1, with D unclear. From germline, CDR1 is SGHAT and CDR2 FQNNGV. Trimming took 3 bases from V and 8 from J, leaving 13 bases between them. This CDR3 contains 13 residues. CDR3 sequence: CASSFGPVSEAFF. CDR3 in DNA: TGTGCCAGCAGCTTTGGTCCGGTATCGGAAGCTTTCTTT.

This chain links TRBV24-1 with TRBJ1-1; possible D gene TRBD1, 6 bases. This CDR3 is built from 14 residues. Germline V gene data show CDR1 as KGHDR and CDR2 as SFDVKD. The germline V and J ends were trimmed by 10 bases and 3 bases, with 17 bases remaining between them. In DNA form, the CDR3 reads TGTGCCACGAAAAACCGGGACACCGACACTGAAGCTTTCTTT. It yields the protein CATKNRDTDTEAFF.